This T cell receptor (beta chain) was sequenced for a study of T cell responses to AZD1222 COVID-19 vaccine. Clones were sequenced by immunoSEQ multiplex PCR, and TCRdb holds only the in-frame ones, with some missing. The sample records about 90,000 clones, approximately 83% being singletons. From germline, CDR1 is SGHTA and CDR2 FQGTGA. This CDR3 has 21 amino acids. Trimming removed 0 bases from V and 1 base from J; junction bases left unmatched: 16. Sequencing was performed on peripheral blood, taken on day 0 of AZD1222 vaccination. The rearrangement links TRBV7-3 to TRBJ1-1, with 11 bases aligning to TRBD1. This sequence originates from an adult in good health. The chain's CDR3 is CASSLTYSRPWDRGGNTEAFF. CDR3 in DNA: TGTGCCAGCAGCTTAACGTATTCCCGTCCCTGGGACAGGGGGGGGAACACTGAAGCTTTCTTT.